The 19 T cell receptor beta chains below come from one sample, sequenced in a study of T cell responses to AZD1222 COVID-19 vaccine. Profiled with immunoSEQ multiplex PCR; TCRdb holds only in-frame clones, not every one. The sample consists of just under 90,000 clones, roughly 87% of them appearing once. Material: peripheral blood, obtained on day 0 of AZD1222 vaccination. These receptors originate from an adult in good health.

Comment on this clone: Other nucleotide sequences from this sample produce the same CDR3. V usage is TRBV4-1 and J usage is TRBJ2-7; 8 bases fit TRBD1. CDR1 MGHRA and CDR2 YSYEKL come from the germline V gene. The ends lost 9 bases at V and 2 bases at J; junction bases unmatched: 9. The CDR3 extends over 14 amino acids. As DNA, the CDR3 is TGCGCCAGTAGCAAACGACAGGGGACCTACGAGCAGTACTTC. It encodes CASSKRQGTYEQYF.

This chain connects TRBV28 to TRBJ2-7; no definite D call. The CDR3 consists of 12 residues. The V gene's germline CDR1 is MDHEN and CDR2 SYDVKM. The V end lost 3 bases, the J end lost 6 bases, and 9 bases lay between the germline ends. The CDR3 spells CASSLGSREQYF. The CDR3 nucleotides read TGTGCCAGCAGTTTGGGGTCCCGCGAGCAGTACTTC.

The rearrangement joins TRBV10-1 to TRBJ2-7; TRBD2 matches at 12 bases. The CDR3 length is 18 residues. The trim removed 0 bases at V and 2 bases at J, leaving 8 bases unmatched. Germline values: CDR1 WNHNN, CDR2 SYGVQD (reference sequence). For the CDR3, the DNA is TGCGCCAGCAGTGAGTCGGCGGGACTAGCGGGTAGTACCTACGAGCAGTACTTC. Amino acid sequence: CASSESAGLAGSTYEQYF.

This clone occurred once. J is TRBJ2-1 and V is TRBV19; D ambiguous. Trimming shortened V by 0 bases and J by 12 bases, and 15 bases separated the two germline ends. Germline-derived CDR1 and CDR2 are LNHDA and SQIVND (reference sequence). CDR3 size: 14 residues. CDR3 loop: CASSIDLSIAGQFF. CDR3 nucleotide sequence: TGTGCCAGTAGTATAGATCTATCGATAGCCGGGCAGTTCTTC.

This rearrangement joins TRBV5-4 to TRBJ2-7; D is tentatively TRBD1 or TRBD2 (5 bases each). Germline values: CDR1 SGHNT, CDR2 YYREEE (reference sequence). Deletions cut 3 bases from V and 0 bases from J, with 10 bases between. The length of the CDR3 is 14 residues. DNA of the CDR3: TGTGCCAGCAGCTGGGACCAAAGCTCCTACGAGCAGTACTTC. It codes for CASSWDQSSYEQYF.

This sequence joins TRBV11-2 and TRBJ2-1; TRBD2 matches 8 bases. J lost 9 bases, V lost 5 bases, and 6 bases had no gene match. Germline V gene data show CDR1 as SGHAT and CDR2 as FQNNGV. CDR3 size: 13 residues. In DNA, the CDR3 is TGTGCCAGCAGCGAAACGACTAGCGTTGAGCAGTTCTTC. Translating it yields CASSETTSVEQFF.

The genes are TRBV15 and TRBJ1-6; 7 bases line up with TRBD1. The CDR3 totals 18 residues. Trimming at V came to 5 bases and at J to 6 bases, leaving 16 bases not matched to a gene. Germline loops: CDR1 LNHNV, CDR2 YYDKDF (reference sequence). As DNA, the CDR3 is TGTGCCACCAGCCCTACCCTCGGATCGGCAGGGGGTAATTCACCCCTCCACTTT. As protein: CATSPTLGSAGGNSPLHF.

V gene TRBV6-5 combines with J gene TRBJ1-6; possible D gene TRBD1, 5 bases. V lost 5 bases and J lost 10, with 15 bases in between. Germline V lookup: CDR1 MNHEY, CDR2 SVGAGI. The CDR3 spans 14 residues. This CDR3 is CASSPPAGLSPLHF. The CDR3 nucleotides read TGTGCCAGCAGTCCCCCGGCGGGGCTCTCACCCCTCCACTTT.

The chain has TRBV28 and TRBJ1-1; 7 nucleotides agree with TRBD1. The germline V gene encodes CDR1 MDHEN and CDR2 SYDVKM. Germline trimming cut 6 bases from V and 5 bases from J; bases unmatched to any gene: 9. The CDR3 loop spans 14 amino acids. The CDR3 loop is CASRRQGIGTEAFF. CDR3 DNA sequence: TGTGCCAGCAGGAGACAGGGAATAGGGACTGAAGCTTTCTTT.

The gene calls are TRBV28 and TRBJ2-5; 9 bases fit TRBD1. In germline, CDR1 is MDHEN, CDR2 SYDVKM. The CDR3 sequence is 15 residues long. V shed 5 bases, J shed 5 bases, and the junction held 9 bases outside the gene matches. The CDR3 region is CASSPPDRGWETQYF. Here the CDR3 DNA reads TGTGCCAGCAGTCCCCCGGACAGGGGATGGGAGACCCAGTACTTC.

This rearrangement joins TRBV11-1 to TRBJ2-1; D gene uncertain. Germline-derived CDR1 and CDR2 are SGHAT and FQDESV (reference sequence). The V end was cut by 1 base, the J end by 3 bases, with 4 bases between. The CDR3 totals 13 residues. The DNA for the CDR3 is TGTGCCAGCAGCTTAGGCATCTACAATGAGCAGTTCTTC. As protein: CASSLGIYNEQFF.

This chain joins TRBV10-2 and TRBJ2-7; the match to TRBD2 covers 15 bases. CDR3 length: 15 amino acids. Per the germline V gene, CDR1 is WSHSY and CDR2 is SAAADI. J was trimmed by 3 bases and V by 4 bases; bases with no gene match: 1. DNA for the CDR3: TGCGCCAGCAGTGTGGGACTAGCGGGAGGCTACGAGCAGTACTTC. It codes for CASSVGLAGGYEQYF.

V usage is TRBV13 and J usage is TRBJ1-2, with D tentatively TRBD1 (5 bases). The CDR3 loop spans 17 amino acids. CDR1 PRHDT and CDR2 FYEKMQ come from the germline V gene (reference sequence). The ends were cut back, 4 bases at V and 0 bases at J, with 18 bases in the middle. The CDR3 DNA follows: TGTGCCAGCAGCTCTCTCGGGACTCTGACCGCTAACTATGGCTACACCTTC. Amino acids: CASSSLGTLTANYGYTF.

J is TRBJ1-6 and V is TRBV4-2; D call uncertain. Trimming left V 0 bases short and J 7 bases short, with 13 bases between. Per germline, CDR1 LGHNA and CDR2 YNFKEQ. The CDR3 is 16 amino acids. The CDR3 DNA is TGTGCCAGCAGCCAAGATAGGGCCGAATTAAATTCACCCCTCCACTTT. This encodes CASSQDRAELNSPLHF.

Notes on this clone: At one end the junction does not follow the germline gene, possibly because of a read error. This sequence joins TRBV7-7 and TRBJ2-2; possibly TRBD2 for D (5 bases). Germline assignment: CDR1 SSHAT and CDR2 FNYEAQ (reference sequence). The CDR3 is 15 residues long. CDR3 bases: TGTGCTAGCAGCTTAGATACGGGAAACACCGGGGAGCTGTTTTTT. Its protein product is CASSLDTGNTGELFF.

This clone was seen once. As DNA, the CDR3 is TGTGCCATCAGTGAAACAGGAGCGAACACTGAAGCTTTCTTT. Protein sequence: CAISETGANTEAFF. V gene TRBV10-3 combines with J gene TRBJ1-1; possibly TRBD1 for D (5 bases). Between the trimmed V and J ends, which lost 3 bases and 1 base, there was a span of 9 bases. CDR3 length: 14 amino acids. The germline V gene has CDR1 ENHRY and CDR2 SYGVKD.

The chain recombines TRBV7-2 with TRBJ2-1; TRBD1 is a possible D gene (5 bases). V was clipped by 0 bases and J by 2 bases, with 8 bases between them. The CDR3 has 15 amino acids. Germline-derived CDR1 and CDR2 are SGHTA and FQGNSA. CDR3: CASSLARVAYNEQFF. In DNA, the CDR3 is TGTGCCAGCAGCTTAGCCAGGGTTGCCTACAATGAGCAGTTCTTC.

This rearrangement joins TRBV25-1 to TRBJ2-7; 8 bases align to TRBD1. This CDR3 is built from 14 residues. The ends lost 4 bases at V and 2 bases at J; junction bases unmatched: 4. Germline CDR1 MGHDK, CDR2 SYGVNS. CDR3 nucleotides: TGTGCCAGCAGTGTCGGACAGGGTACCTACGAGCAGTACTTC. Its protein product is CASSVGQGTYEQYF.

V usage is TRBV7-2 and J usage is TRBJ2-7, with D possibly called TRBD1 or TRBD2 (5 bases each). Germline lookup yields CDR1 SGHTA and CDR2 FQGNSA. The CDR3 totals 14 residues. V gave up 5 bases and J gave up 2 bases, with 13 bases separating them. This CDR3 reads CASSRGPPTYEQYF. CDR3 DNA sequence: TGTGCCAGCAGCCGGGGACCACCTACCTACGAGCAGTACTTC.